This T cell receptor (beta chain) was retrieved from a study of response to subunit inactivated influenza vaccine. Germline CDR1 SQVTM, CDR2 ANQGSEA. The CDR3 consists of 13 residues. Trimming removed 7 bases from V and 5 bases from J, with 14 bases in between. Each CDR3 protein gets one entry after TCRdb re-called the RT-PCR reads with MiXCR. This table has 750,000 to 850,000 distinct CDR3 sequences, about 18% appearing once. In this sample, this clonotype turned up many times. The sequence was collected from a middle-aged man who received an inactivated influenza vaccine. The sequencing used PBMCs from blood, collected 5 days after vaccination. The chain carries TRBV29-1 and TRBJ2-2; D unresolved. The CDR3 region has the DNA TGCAGCGCCGAGAATGCGCGAACCGGGGAGCTGTTTTTT. It encodes CSAENARTGELFF.